These 28 T cell receptor beta chains originate from one sample sequenced in a study of cytomegalovirus exposure and HLA in healthy donors (TCRdb year 2017). The method was the immunoSEQ multiplex PCR assay. A mixture of 60 forward primers for TCR Vbeta segments and 13 reverse primers for TCR Jbeta segments was used in the multiplex PCR. The table was pulled from immuneACCESS by TCRdb, which kept in-frame rearrangements only. Such tables lose some clones; where checked, under half of the loss comes from unresolved V genes, and the rest has no known cause. Across this sample there are 130,000 to 150,000 clones, with 75% to 80% seen only once. The biggest ten clones account for about 1.7% of the sample. The sequencing input was PBMCs. These receptors were taken from a woman younger than 45 in good health and CMV-seronegative.

V gene TRBV19 combines with J gene TRBJ2-5; 8 nucleotides agree with TRBD1. V gave up 8 bases and J gave up 1 base; unmatched junction bases: 6. CDR3 size: 14 residues. Germline CDR1 reads LNHDA; CDR2 reads SQIVND (reference sequence). CDR3 residues: CASRGQGPQETQYF. The CDR3 DNA reads TGTGCCAGTCGCGGACAGGGCCCCCAAGAGACCCAGTACTTC.

This rearrangement joins TRBV19 to TRBJ2-7, with a tentative D call TRBD1 (6 bases). Per the germline V gene, CDR1 is LNHDA and CDR2 is SQIVND (reference sequence). V shed 5 bases and J shed 3 bases, with 17 bases lying between them. This CDR3 is 15 amino acids long. The CDR3 DNA follows: TGTGCCAGTAGTGACTGGGACATGGGGGACTACGAGCAGTACTTC. Translation gives CASSDWDMGDYEQYF.

The chain has TRBV5-1 and TRBJ2-7; possibly TRBD1 for D (5 bases). V was pared by 3 bases and J by 3 bases, with 19 bases between. The CDR3 totals 16 residues. Germline values: CDR1 SGHRS, CDR2 YFSETQ. The CDR3 sequence: CASSSSVTARDYEQYF. CDR3 nucleotide sequence: TGCGCCAGCAGCTCTTCGGTGACAGCCAGGGACTACGAGCAGTACTTC.

The chain combines TRBV14 with TRBJ1-3; no definite D call. The J call may be mistaken, given a closer DNA end match to TRBJ2-2. This CDR3 region has 14 residues. Germline V gives CDR1 SGHDN, CDR2 FVKESK. The chain's CDR3 is CASSQDWDTGELFF. The CDR3, as DNA: TGTGCCAGCAGCCAAGACTGGGACACCGGGGAGCTGTTTTTT.

About this clone: The junction differs from germline at one of its ends, possibly a read error. The J gene is TRBJ1-2, the V gene TRBV9, with TRBD1 matching 9 bases. The CDR3 has 16 residues. Germline V gives CDR1 SGDLS, CDR2 YYNGEE. CDR3: CASSPRGDRANSGYTF. CDR3 DNA sequence: TGTGCCAGCAGCCCCCGTGGGGACAGGGCGAACTCTGGCTACACCTTC.

This clone was recorded only once. The chain employs TRBV2 and TRBJ2-2; 9 bases line up with TRBD1. Germline V gene sequence: CDR1 SNHLY, CDR2 FYNNEI. V shed 7 bases, J shed 1 base, and the junction held 10 bases outside the gene matches. This CDR3 spans 17 amino acids. CDR3 sequence (DNA): TGTGCCAGCACCCTGCTGGGGACAGGGAAGAACACCGGGGAGCTGTTTTTT. Translating gives CASTLLGTGKNTGELFF.

The rearrangement uses TRBV2 and TRBJ1-2; the match to TRBD1 covers 7 bases. After removal of 6 bases from V and 0 bases from J, the junction contained 4 bases not matched to a gene. Per the germline V gene, CDR1 is SNHLY and CDR2 is FYNNEI. This CDR3 is 14 amino acids long. The CDR3 protein is CASRDRSTNYGYTF. As DNA, the CDR3 is TGTGCCAGCAGGGACAGGTCGACTAACTATGGCTACACCTTC. The full variable domain, its missing parts supplied by reference TRBV2 and TRBJ1-2, is EPEVTQTPSHQVTQMGQEVILRCVPISNHLYFYWYRQILGQKVEFLVSFYNNEISEKSEIFDDQFSVERPDGSNFTLKIRSTKLEDSAMYFCASRDRSTNYGYTFGSGTRLTVV.

The chain carries TRBV28 and TRBJ2-7, with D possibly TRBD1 on 6 matching bases. The CDR3 contains 18 residues. Trimming took off 2 bases at V and 0 bases at J, with 20 bases between the two ends. CDR1 and CDR2 (germline): MDHEN, SYDVKM. CDR3 sequence (DNA): TGTGCCAGCAGTTTACCCCTCAACGACAGGCCCCTCTCCTACGAGCAGTACTTC. This gives the protein CASSLPLNDRPLSYEQYF.

The chain joins TRBV7-9 to TRBJ2-3; D not resolved. With 5 bases removed from V and 0 bases from J, the gap between germline ends came to 9 bases. The V gene's germline CDR1 is SEHNR and CDR2 FQNEAQ (reference sequence). The CDR3 runs 14 residues. The DNA of the CDR3 is TGTGCCAGCAGCCCCCCGGGTAGCACAGATACGCAGTATTTT. Amino acid sequence: CASSPPGSTDTQYF.

This chain joins TRBV10-3 and TRBJ2-1, with 12 bases fitting TRBD2. The CDR3 is 16 residues long. From germline, CDR1 is ENHRY and CDR2 SYGVKD. V lost 5 bases to trimming and J lost 0 bases; unmatched junction nucleotides: 2. CDR3 DNA sequence: TGTGCCATCAGTCCGACTAGCGGGAGCTCCTACAATGAGCAGTTCTTC. Translating gives CAISPTSGSSYNEQFF.

This chain links TRBV14 with TRBJ2-2, with D perhaps matching TRBD1 (7 bases). Germline loops: CDR1 SGHDN, CDR2 FVKESK. Trimming left V 0 bases short and J 5 bases short, with 16 bases between. The CDR3 is 17 amino acids. DNA of the CDR3: TGTGCCAGCAGCCAAGATCGGGGGACAGTTTTTACCGGGGAGCTGTTTTTT. This codes for CASSQDRGTVFTGELFF.

This clone has only a few counts. CDR3 DNA: TGTGCCAGCAGCTACACGCCCACAGGCTTGGGGCCTGAAGCTTTCTTT. Translation: CASSYTPTGLGPEAFF. V usage is TRBV5-5 and J usage is TRBJ1-1; tentative D call: TRBD1 (5 bases). The V gene lost 3 bases and the J gene lost 6 bases, with 21 bases spanning the gap. The CDR3 contains 16 residues. Germline V gene lookup returns CDR1 SGHKS and CDR2 YYEKEE (reference sequence).

The gene calls are TRBV4-2 and TRBJ1-1; a possible D gene is TRBD1 (6 bases). The CDR3 covers 16 residues. Germline-derived CDR1 and CDR2 are LGHNA and YNFKEQ. V lost 1 base to trimming and J lost 2 bases, with 14 bases between them. The CDR3 DNA follows: TGTGCCAGCAGCCAAGGGGAGGGACAAGATAACACTGAAGCTTTCTTT. It yields the protein CASSQGEGQDNTEAFF.

The chain couples TRBV6-5 to TRBJ1-2; a possible D gene is TRBD1 (5 bases). This CDR3 spans 13 amino acids. V lost 5 bases and J 4 bases, leaving 11 bases between the germline ends. Per the germline V gene, CDR1 is MNHEY and CDR2 is SVGAGI. The CDR3 here is CASSKTASYGYTF. CDR3 coding DNA: TGTGCCAGCAGTAAGACAGCCAGCTATGGCTACACCTTC.

The chain links TRBV10-1 to TRBJ1-2, with 7 positions matching TRBD1. V gave up 6 bases and J gave up 3 bases; unmatched junction bases: 4. Germline CDR1 and CDR2: WNHNN and SYGVQD (reference sequence). CDR3 length: 13 residues. CDR3 sequence reads: CASSSTGHYGYTF. The CDR3 DNA reads as TGCGCCAGCAGCTCGACAGGGCACTATGGCTACACCTTC.

The chain uses TRBV9 and TRBJ1-1; possible D gene TRBD1, 5 bases. The CDR3 extends over 13 amino acids. The V gene lost 6 bases and the J gene lost 8 bases, with 17 bases spanning the gap. Germline CDR1 SGDLS, CDR2 YYNGEE. CDR3 in DNA: TGTGCCAGCACGGGCAGGGCTGAGGAAGAAGCTTTCTTT. Its translation is CASTGRAEEEAFF.

Here the CDR3 reads CASSQGGGMYGYTF. The CDR3 DNA sequence: TGTGCCAGCAGCCAAGGAGGGGGAATGTATGGCTACACCTTC. The chain recombines TRBV14 with TRBJ1-2; possibly TRBD1 for D (6 bases). The V gene lost 1 base and the J gene lost 5 bases, with 11 bases spanning the gap. Germline assignment: CDR1 SGHDN and CDR2 FVKESK. This CDR3 contains 14 residues.

V and J are TRBV15 and TRBJ2-4; 7 bases agree with TRBD1. J was trimmed by 3 bases and V by 5 bases; bases with no gene match: 19. Germline CDR1 is LNHNV and CDR2 is YYDKDF (reference sequence). The CDR3 sequence is 19 residues long. CDR3 residues: CATSSPGTVKGSGKNIQYF. The CDR3 DNA follows: TGTGCCACCAGCTCCCCCGGGACAGTGAAGGGGTCAGGCAAAAACATTCAGTACTTC.

The chain recombines TRBV19 with TRBJ1-4; 12 nucleotides align to TRBD1. V lost 6 bases, J lost 5 bases, and 4 bases stayed unmatched. Germline assignment: CDR1 LNHDA and CDR2 SQIVND (reference sequence). The CDR3 has 15 amino acids. The CDR3 loop is CASRGQGARNEKLFF. The CDR3 nucleotides are TGTGCCAGTAGGGGACAGGGGGCCAGAAATGAAAAACTGTTTTTT.

This chain uses TRBV27 with TRBJ2-7; possibly TRBD2 for D (6 bases). The CDR3 loop spans 15 amino acids. The V and J ends lost 4 bases and 4 bases respectively, with 17 bases between them. Germline V gene data show CDR1 as MNHEY and CDR2 as SMNVEV (reference sequence). CDR3 sequence (DNA): TGTGCCAGCAGTTCGGCCGGGACTGATAAATACGAGCAGTACTTC. The encoded protein is CASSSAGTDKYEQYF.

This clone was observed a single time. The chain joins TRBV6-7 to TRBJ2-3; 11 bases map to TRBD1. TRBV6-7 counts as an open reading frame of uncertain function. V gave up 2 bases and J gave up 5 bases; unmatched junction bases: 6. This CDR3 contains 16 residues. The CDR3 DNA sequence: TGTGCCAGCAGTTACAGGGACAGGGGGAGGGTAGATACGCAGTATTTT. Residues: CASSYRDRGRVDTQYF.

The chain uses TRBV19 and TRBJ1-6, with 7 bases identical to TRBD1. Germline V lookup: CDR1 LNHDA, CDR2 SQIVND (reference sequence). The CDR3 contains 15 residues. The trim removed 5 bases at V and 5 bases at J, leaving 6 bases unmatched. This chain's CDR3 is CASSGGGADNSPLHF. CDR3 in DNA: TGTGCCAGTAGTGGAGGGGGCGCGGATAATTCACCCCTCCACTTT.

The V gene is TRBV11-2, the J gene TRBJ2-4; 7 nucleotides align to TRBD2. The CDR3 is 18 residues long. Germline loops: CDR1 SGHAT, CDR2 FQNNGV. The J segment lost 2 bases and the V segment lost 0 bases, leaving 10 bases of the junction unmatched. This chain's CDR3 is CASSLEGFGRGTKNIQYF. As DNA, the CDR3 is TGTGCCAGCAGCTTAGAGGGGTTTGGGAGGGGAACCAAAAACATTCAGTACTTC.

V usage is TRBV7-2 and J usage is TRBJ1-1, with D perhaps matching TRBD1 (6 bases). CDR1 and CDR2 (germline): SGHTA, FQGNSA. Deletions cut 5 bases from V and 1 base from J, with 17 bases between. The CDR3 runs to 16 residues. The CDR3 DNA is TGTGCCAGCAGCGCTTGGGGGGGGCCCGGGAACACTGAAGCTTTCTTT. This gives the protein CASSAWGGPGNTEAFF.

This clone was observed a handful of times. The V call is TRBV15, the J call TRBJ1-1; D gene uncertain. Between the trimmed V and J ends, which lost 8 bases and 1 base, there was a span of 5 bases. This CDR3 region has 11 residues. Germline assignment: CDR1 LNHNV and CDR2 YYDKDF (reference sequence). CDR3 sequence: CATRGNTEAFF. The CDR3 coding sequence is TGTGCCACCCGGGGGAACACTGAAGCTTTCTTT.

The rearrangement links TRBV6-5 to TRBJ2-1; D gene uncertain. Trimming stripped 6 bases from V and 4 bases from J, with 4 bases between. This CDR3 is 11 amino acids long. Germline V lookup: CDR1 MNHEY, CDR2 SVGAGI. The CDR3: CASRRYNEQFF. DNA for the CDR3: TGTGCCAGCAGGCGGTACAATGAGCAGTTCTTC.

This rearrangement joins TRBV5-6 to TRBJ1-1; perhaps TRBD1 as D (6 bases). The CDR3 extends over 16 amino acids. Per the germline V gene, CDR1 is SGHDT and CDR2 is YYEEEE. V dropped 1 base and J dropped 3 bases, with 16 bases sitting between them. CDR3 DNA sequence: TGTGCCAGCAGCTTGATTGTTCGACAGGTAGACACTGAAGCTTTCTTT. Amino acid sequence: CASSLIVRQVDTEAFF.

The chain recombines TRBV14 with TRBJ2-3; no clear D. The CDR3 contains 14 residues. Germline V gene lookup returns CDR1 SGHDN and CDR2 FVKESK. V dropped 4 bases and J dropped 1 base, with 9 bases sitting between them. The chain's CDR3 is CASSPFAGTDTQYF. Written as DNA, the CDR3 is TGTGCCAGCAGCCCCTTCGCAGGCACAGATACGCAGTATTTT.